This passage covers 14 T cell receptor beta chains from one sample sequenced in a study of blood T cell repertoires in COVID-19. Method: immunoSEQ multiplex PCR; TCRdb's copy keeps in-frame clones and lacks some. The sample yields about 120,000 clones, approximately 90% seen once. Sequenced material: peripheral blood. All receptors come from a human donor with acute or convalescent COVID-19. The donor label of this sample is uncertain.

The chain uses TRBV9 and TRBJ2-7; weak D call: TRBD1 (6 bases). CDR1 is SGDLS and CDR2 is YYNGEE in the germline V gene. V was trimmed by 3 bases and J by 3 bases, leaving 13 bases between them. This CDR3 comprises 14 residues. For the CDR3, the DNA is TGTGCCAGCAGCGCAACAGGGTCTCTCTACGAGCAGTACTTC. Encoded protein: CASSATGSLYEQYF.

The chain recombines TRBV7-9 with TRBJ2-7, with 8 bases identical to TRBD2. The CDR3 has 15 residues. In germline, CDR1 is SEHNR, CDR2 FQNEAQ (reference sequence). Trimming at V came to 2 bases and at J to 5 bases, leaving 8 bases not matched to a gene. CDR3 region: CASSLSGRASDEQYF. CDR3 DNA: TGTGCCAGCAGCTTATCCGGGAGGGCCTCGGACGAGCAGTACTTC.

The J gene is TRBJ2-5, the V gene TRBV30; D possibly corresponds to TRBD2 (6 bases). Trimming pared 5 bases from V and 4 bases from J, leaving 14 bases between. Germline loops: CDR1 GTSNPN, CDR2 SVGIG (reference sequence). The CDR3 has 13 amino acids. The CDR3 DNA is TGTGCCTGGGCGGGACTTGCGGCAGAGACCCAGTACTTC. Protein sequence: CAWAGLAAETQYF.

The rearrangement links TRBV2 to TRBJ2-1; a possible D gene is TRBD2 (5 bases). The germline gives CDR1 SNHLY, CDR2 FYNNEI. Trimming stripped 10 bases from V and 0 bases from J, with 13 bases between. This CDR3 contains 14 residues. The CDR3 DNA is TGTGCCACCGGGGTGCTGAGCTCCTACAATGAGCAGTTCTTC. Encoded protein: CATGVLSSYNEQFF. Full variable domain (remainder filled in from reference TRBV2 and TRBJ2-1): EPEVTQTPSHQVTQMGQEVILRCVPISNHLYFYWYRQILGQKVEFLVSFYNNEISEKSEIFDDQFSVERPDGSNFTLKIRSTKLEDSAMYFCATGVLSSYNEQFFGPGTRLTVL.

This chain connects TRBV7-9 to TRBJ1-2; D remains unclear. The CDR3 sequence is 13 residues long. Germline-derived CDR1 and CDR2 are SEHNR and FQNEAQ (reference sequence). V lost 6 bases and J lost 3, with 11 bases in between. CDR3 sequence (DNA): TGTGCCAGCAGGAGGGCGGGCGACTATGGCTACACCTTC. Residues: CASRRAGDYGYTF.

The chain carries TRBV5-1 and TRBJ2-5, with TRBD1 identical over 8 bases. Trimming removed 1 base from V and 5 bases from J; junction bases left unmatched: 7. The CDR3 contains 15 residues. Germline V gene sequence: CDR1 SGHRS, CDR2 YFSETQ. The CDR3 DNA follows: TGCGCCAGCAGCTTGTCCGGGACAGGCATTGAGACCCAGTACTTC. This gives the protein CASSLSGTGIETQYF.

The V call is TRBV7-3, the J call TRBJ1-1, with 9 bases matching TRBD1. The CDR3 contains 14 residues. The junction had 4 bases not matched to a gene; V was cut back by 5 bases and J by 3 bases. The germline gives CDR1 SGHTA, CDR2 FQGTGA. The CDR3 sequence: CASSQQGADTEAFF. The DNA of the CDR3 is TGTGCCAGCAGCCAACAGGGGGCCGACACTGAAGCTTTCTTT.

This clone was seen only once. This chain's CDR3 is CASNRNTGTQETQYF. The CDR3 bases are TGTGCCAGCAACCGAAATACAGGGACACAAGAGACCCAGTACTTC. The chain uses TRBV19 and TRBJ2-5; weak D call: TRBD1 (6 bases). CDR3 size: 15 residues. V was pared by 9 bases and J by 2 bases, with 19 bases between. Germline CDR1 reads LNHDA; CDR2 reads SQIVND (reference sequence).

The chain is built from TRBV30 and TRBJ1-2; no reliable D call. V was pared by 3 bases and J by 4 bases, with 9 bases between. This CDR3 has 12 amino acids. Germline CDR1 is GTSNPN and CDR2 is SVGIG (reference sequence). The CDR3 DNA reads as TGTGCCTGGAGCGTCAACTCCTATGGCTACACCTTC. Residues: CAWSVNSYGYTF. The full variable domain, in which reference TRBV30 and TRBJ1-2 provide the parts outside the CDR3, is SQTIHQWPATLVQPVGSPLSLECTVEGTSNPNLYWYRQAAGRGLQLLFYSVGIGQISSEVPQNLSASRPQDRQFILSSKKLLLSDSGFYLCAWSVNSYGYTFGSGTRLTVV.

The chain uses TRBV7-9 and TRBJ1-1; no clear D gene. V was trimmed by 1 base and J by 1 base, leaving 10 bases between them. Germline lookup yields CDR1 SEHNR and CDR2 FQNEAQ (reference sequence). The CDR3 sequence is 15 residues long. The CDR3 protein is CASSLGHRENTEAFF. CDR3 in DNA: TGTGCCAGCAGCTTAGGGCATCGGGAGAACACTGAAGCTTTCTTT.

In DNA form, the CDR3 reads TGTGCCAGCAGCCGTAGCGGGAGAAAAGGCGAGCAGTACTTC. This gives the protein CASSRSGRKGEQYF. The J gene is TRBJ2-7, the V gene TRBV5-4; 9 nucleotides align to TRBD2. Germline lookup yields CDR1 SGHNT and CDR2 YYREEE (reference sequence). The CDR3 has 14 amino acids. The V and J ends lost 4 bases and 6 bases, in that order; junction bases with no gene match: 8.

The chain combines TRBV12-5 with TRBJ1-6; the match to TRBD1 covers 7 bases. The CDR3 is 17 amino acids. Germline V lookup: CDR1 LGHNT, CDR2 FRNRAP. Trimming took 6 bases from V and 6 from J; bases not matched to a gene: 14. Written as DNA, the CDR3 is TGTGCTAGTGGCCCCCACGCAGGGGGGAACTTTAATTCACCCCTCCACTTT. This gives the protein CASGPHAGGNFNSPLHF.

The J gene is TRBJ2-3, the V gene TRBV6-2 or TRBV6-3; D is uncertain. CDR3 size: 15 residues. The V gene lost 0 bases and the J gene lost 0 bases, with 7 bases spanning the gap. Germline V lookup: CDR1 MNHEY, CDR2 SVGEGT. The chain's CDR3 is CASSYSFSSTDTQYF. The CDR3 region has the DNA TGTGCCAGCAGTTACTCGTTTTCTAGCACAGATACGCAGTATTTT.

V and J are TRBV11-2 and TRBJ1-3; 7 nucleotides line up with TRBD1. Germline lookup yields CDR1 SGHAT and CDR2 FQNNGV. The V gene end was trimmed by 5 bases and the J gene end by 2 bases; junction bases not matched to a gene: 9. The CDR3 contains 16 residues. The CDR3 nucleotides are TGTGCCAGCAGCCCATTGAGAGGGGGCCCTGGAAACACCATATATTTT. Translation gives CASSPLRGGPGNTIYF.